The 30 T cell receptor beta chains below were found in one sample sequenced in a study of cytotoxic CD8 clonotypes in ibrutinib-treated CLL. The protocol was immunoSEQ multiplex PCR, while the TCRdb copy is restricted to in-frame clones and leaves out a portion. The data contain some 46,000 clones, roughly 76% of them singletons. The source was PBMCs, collected after 12 months of ibrutinib treatment. These TCRs come from a human donor with chronic lymphocytic leukemia.

The chain recombines TRBV6-5 with TRBJ2-5; a possible D gene is TRBD1 (6 bases). Germline V gene sequence: CDR1 MNHEY, CDR2 SVGAGI. Trimming removed 0 bases from V and 7 bases from J, with 15 bases in between. This CDR3 is 15 amino acids long. CDR3 coding DNA: TGTGCCAGCAGTTACTCGACAGGAGGAAGAGTGACCCAGTACTTC. This sequence encodes CASSYSTGGRVTQYF.

The V and J genes are TRBV28 and TRBJ1-6, with D tentatively TRBD1 (5 bases). Between the trimmed V and J ends, which lost 3 bases and 7 bases, there was a span of 13 bases. The CDR3 loop spans 15 amino acids. CDR1 is MDHEN and CDR2 is SYDVKM in the germline V gene. CDR3 bases: TGTGCCAGCAGTTTCAGCCAGGGACTAAATTCACCCCTCCACTTT. This encodes CASSFSQGLNSPLHF.

V usage is TRBV4-1 and J usage is TRBJ1-5, with TRBD1 matching over 7 bases. The trim removed 2 bases at V and 7 bases at J, leaving 8 bases unmatched. The V gene's germline CDR1 is MGHRA and CDR2 YSYEKL. There are 15 residues in the CDR3. The CDR3 nucleotides read TGCGCCAGCAGCCAACCAGACAGGGTCGGGCAGCCCCAGCATTTT. It specifies CASSQPDRVGQPQHF.

This clone was seen a few times. The chain joins TRBV5-6 to TRBJ1-6; weak D call: TRBD1 (5 bases). There are 15 residues in the CDR3. The V end lost 2 bases, the J end lost 0 bases, and 6 bases lay between the germline ends. The germline V gene encodes CDR1 SGHDT and CDR2 YYEEEE. The CDR3 sequence: CASSLDSSYNSPLHF. CDR3 sequence (DNA): TGTGCCAGCAGCTTAGACAGCTCCTATAATTCACCCCTCCACTTT.

V gene TRBV6-5 combines with J gene TRBJ1-2; D call uncertain. From germline, CDR1 is MNHEY and CDR2 SVGAGI. Trimming removed 5 bases at V and 3 bases at J, with 10 bases between. This CDR3 comprises 13 residues. DNA of the CDR3: TGTGCCAGCAGTCCGAGGGTTGACTATGGCTACACCTTC. This codes for CASSPRVDYGYTF.

The chain couples TRBV5-4 to TRBJ1-3; TRBD1 agrees at 8 bases. Trimming took 2 bases from V and 1 from J; bases not matched to a gene: 8. The CDR3 sequence is 17 residues long. Germline loops: CDR1 SGHNT, CDR2 YYREEE (reference sequence). The CDR3 loop is CASSFGGQGFSGNTIYF. In DNA, the CDR3 is TGTGCCAGCAGCTTCGGCGGACAGGGCTTTTCTGGAAACACCATATATTTT.

Only a few counts were recorded for this clone. The chain couples TRBV5-4 to TRBJ2-3; D might be TRBD1 or TRBD2, each matching 7 bases. The CDR3 totals 16 residues. V lost 4 bases, J lost 4 bases, and 19 bases lay in between. Germline V gene data show CDR1 as SGHNT and CDR2 as YYREEE (reference sequence). The CDR3 protein is CASSTAGAGGADTQYF. The DNA of the CDR3 is TGTGCCAGCAGCACAGCAGGCGCAGGGGGGGCAGATACGCAGTATTTT.

This sequence joins TRBV19 and TRBJ2-3, with D uncertain. V dropped 7 bases and J dropped 4 bases, with 21 bases sitting between them. CDR1 LNHDA and CDR2 SQIVND come from the germline V gene (reference sequence). The CDR3 covers 16 residues. The CDR3 nucleotides are TGTGCCAGTAACCTCGTCGGCCTAGGGCCCCCAGATACGCAGTATTTT. Translation gives CASNLVGLGPPDTQYF. Using reference TRBV19 and TRBJ2-3 for the parts outside the CDR3, the full variable domain is DGGITQSPKYLFRKEGQNVTLSCEQNLNHDAMYWYRQDPGQGLRLIYYSQIVNDFQKGDIAEGYSVSREKKESFPLTVTSAQKNPTAFYLCASNLVGLGPPDTQYFGPGTRLTVL.

The gene calls are TRBV7-9 and TRBJ2-7; 8 bases align to TRBD1. This CDR3 comprises 16 residues. Germline loops: CDR1 SEHNR, CDR2 FQNEAQ (reference sequence). The V segment lost 0 bases and the J segment 5 bases; nucleotides outside the gene matches: 9. CDR3 DNA sequence: TGTGCCAGCAGCTTAGCAGGGAGGACAGGGAGGAACGAGCAGTACTTC. Protein sequence: CASSLAGRTGRNEQYF.

This clone has only one observation. The rearrangement links TRBV5-6 to TRBJ2-3; tentative D call: TRBD1 (6 bases). The germline V gene has CDR1 SGHDT and CDR2 YYEEEE. CDR3 length: 14 amino acids. Trimming removed 0 bases at V and 4 bases at J, with 9 bases between. CDR3 residues: CASSLDRVSDTQYF. The CDR3, as DNA: TGTGCCAGCAGCTTGGACAGGGTTTCAGATACGCAGTATTTT.

This clone appeared a few times. J is TRBJ2-5 and V is TRBV5-1; D is ambiguous. V was cut by 0 bases and J by 5 bases, with 17 bases left in between. CDR1 is SGHRS, CDR2 YFSETQ, per germline. The CDR3 consists of 16 residues. The CDR3, as DNA: TGCGCCAGCAGCTTGGAGTTTAGGGCCGGTAGGGAGACCCAGTACTTC. Encoded protein: CASSLEFRAGRETQYF.

J is TRBJ2-5 and V is TRBV5-5, with D hard to call. The germline V gene encodes CDR1 SGHKS and CDR2 YYEKEE (reference sequence). Trimming cost V 0 bases and J 4 bases, with 10 bases left between them. This CDR3 is built from 14 residues. CDR3 DNA: TGTGCCAGCAGCTTGGGGTCAACTCTAGAGACCCAGTACTTC. Encoded protein: CASSLGSTLETQYF. Full variable domain (missing parts from reference TRBV5-5 and TRBJ2-5): DAGVTQSPTHLIKTRGQQVTLRCSPISGHKSVSWYQQVLGQGPQFIFQYYEKEERGRGNFPDRFSARQFPNYSSELNVNALLLGDSALYLCASSLGSTLETQYFGPGTRLLVL.

This clone was recorded a few times. The gene calls are TRBV5-1 and TRBJ2-7; 11 bases fit TRBD1. The CDR3 is 15 amino acids. The germline CDR1 and CDR2 sequences are SGHRS and YFSETQ. The V and J ends lost 4 bases and 6 bases, in that order; junction bases with no gene match: 9. The CDR3 nucleotides are TGCGCCAGCAGCGTAAGGACAGGGGGCGAAGGCGAGCAGTACTTC. It yields the protein CASSVRTGGEGEQYF.

The chain carries TRBV19 and TRBJ2-5; D call uncertain. The CDR3 is 15 residues long. V was pared by 5 bases and J by 4 bases, with 17 bases between. CDR1 is LNHDA, CDR2 SQIVND, per germline (reference sequence). This CDR3 reads CASSRVHGVGETQYF. CDR3 coding DNA: TGTGCCAGTAGTCGCGTCCATGGGGTCGGAGAGACCCAGTACTTC.

This clone has more than one count but fewer than ten. This rearrangement joins TRBV7-9 to TRBJ2-7, with 9 bases lining up with TRBD2. The ends lost 1 base at V and 4 bases at J; junction bases unmatched: 5. Germline V lookup: CDR1 SEHNR, CDR2 FQNEAQ (reference sequence). The CDR3 extends over 15 amino acids. The CDR3 nucleotides read TGTGCCAGCAGCTTAGGATCTAGCGGGGTATACGAGCAGTACTTC. Protein product: CASSLGSSGVYEQYF.

Only a few counts were recorded for this clone. The chain employs TRBV27 and TRBJ2-5; 9 nucleotides align to TRBD2. Germline values: CDR1 MNHEY, CDR2 SMNVEV (reference sequence). This CDR3 is built from 16 residues. The ends lost 6 bases at V and 2 bases at J; junction bases unmatched: 10. CDR3 protein: CASSQISGGYQETQYF. The CDR3 nucleotides are TGTGCCAGCAGCCAAATTAGCGGGGGATATCAAGAGACCCAGTACTTC.

The chain combines TRBV27 with TRBJ1-2; maybe TRBD1 (6 bases). Trimming stripped 3 bases from V and 8 bases from J, with 16 bases between. This CDR3 comprises 14 residues. Germline values: CDR1 MNHEY, CDR2 SMNVEV (reference sequence). This chain's CDR3 is CASSLGQGMNGYTF. CDR3 nucleotides: TGTGCCAGCAGTTTGGGGCAGGGGATGAACGGCTACACCTTC.

The chain combines TRBV5-1 with TRBJ1-6, with 9 bases fitting TRBD1. The CDR3 totals 13 residues. Per the germline V gene, CDR1 is SGHRS and CDR2 is YFSETQ. The V gene end was trimmed by 6 bases and the J gene end by 11 bases; junction bases not matched to a gene: 6. The CDR3 DNA reads as TGCGCCAGCACACGGACAGGGGACCCACCCCTCCACTTT. Encoded protein: CASTRTGDPPLHF.

The chain is built from TRBV30 and TRBJ2-7, with 10 bases fitting TRBD1. J was trimmed by 2 bases and V by 2 bases; bases with no gene match: 3. The CDR3 totals 14 residues. Germline CDR1 is GTSNPN and CDR2 is SVGIG (reference sequence). CDR3 amino acids: CAWSRGTGAYEQYF. The CDR3 DNA reads TGTGCCTGGAGTCGGGGGACAGGGGCCTACGAGCAGTACTTC.

V usage is TRBV5-6 and J usage is TRBJ1-6, with a weak D call TRBD1 (6 bases). The CDR3 spans 17 residues. V was shortened by 0 bases and J by 0 bases, with 10 bases between the two germline ends. Germline V gene lookup returns CDR1 SGHDT and CDR2 YYEEEE. The CDR3 region has the DNA TGTGCCAGCAGCTTGGAGGAGGGGGACTCCTATAATTCACCCCTCCACTTT. It is translated as CASSLEEGDSYNSPLHF.

The chain has TRBV7-8 and TRBJ2-5; D might be TRBD2 (5 bases). Germline CDR1 and CDR2: SGHVS and FQNEAQ. CDR3 length equals 14 residues. Trimming shortened V by 1 base and J by 5 bases, and 11 bases separated the two germline ends. The CDR3 sequence: CASSLVSSRETQYF. For the CDR3, the DNA is TGTGCCAGCAGCTTAGTCTCTAGCCGGGAGACCCAGTACTTC.

The J gene is TRBJ2-5, the V gene TRBV6-4; D is perhaps TRBD1 (5 bases). The germline V gene encodes CDR1 MRHNA and CDR2 SNTAGT. Trimming left V 4 bases short and J 5 bases short, with 11 bases between. This CDR3 contains 13 residues. CDR3 loop: CASSVGPMETQYF. DNA of the CDR3: TGTGCCAGCAGTGTGGGGCCCATGGAGACCCAGTACTTC.

This clone was seen more than once but under ten times. The CDR3 nucleotides are TGTGCCAGCAGTTACCGATCAACAGGTGACAATCAGCCCCAGCATTTT. This encodes CASSYRSTGDNQPQHF. The V call is TRBV6-6, the J call TRBJ1-5; weak D call: TRBD1 (5 bases). Germline CDR1 and CDR2: MNHNY and SVGAGI (reference sequence). The CDR3 totals 16 residues. The V end lost 2 bases, the J end lost 3 bases, and 14 bases lay between the germline ends.

The sample holds one count of this clone. V is TRBV6-6 and J is TRBJ1-3; D is perhaps TRBD1 (5 bases). Looked up from germline, CDR1 is MNHNY and CDR2 is SVGAGI (reference sequence). CDR3 length equals 15 residues. V was trimmed by 2 bases and J by 2 bases, leaving 10 bases between them. This chain's CDR3 is CASSYDGRAGNTIYF. CDR3 DNA sequence: TGTGCCAGCAGTTACGATGGCAGGGCTGGAAACACCATATATTTT.

This clone was seen a few times. This chain joins TRBV7-2 and TRBJ2-5; D uncertain. Between the trimmed V and J ends, which lost 4 bases and 4 bases, there was a span of 7 bases. The CDR3 loop spans 12 amino acids. Germline CDR1 reads SGHTA; CDR2 reads FQGNSA. CDR3 sequence: CASSSNRETQYF. CDR3 sequence (DNA): TGTGCCAGCAGCTCCAACCGAGAGACCCAGTACTTC.

This clone has only a few counts. The chain employs TRBV19 and TRBJ1-2; D gene unclear. V dropped 8 bases and J dropped 2 bases, with 9 bases sitting between them. The CDR3 consists of 12 residues. Per germline, CDR1 LNHDA and CDR2 SQIVND (reference sequence). The CDR3 nucleotides read TGTGCCAGTGAAGACGGAAACTATGGCTACACCTTC. It translates to CASEDGNYGYTF.

The chain recombines TRBV7-2 with TRBJ2-3; no clear D. Per germline, CDR1 SGHTA and CDR2 FQGNSA. The CDR3 length is 14 residues. The V gene lost 5 bases and the J gene lost 1 base, with 10 bases spanning the gap. CDR3 amino acids: CASSPEVGTDTQYF. The CDR3 DNA is TGTGCCAGCAGCCCCGAGGTTGGCACAGATACGCAGTATTTT.

V gene TRBV19 combines with J gene TRBJ2-1; 10 bases align to TRBD2. This CDR3 spans 17 amino acids. Trimming removed 7 bases from V and 6 bases from J; junction bases left unmatched: 15. Per the germline V gene, CDR1 is LNHDA and CDR2 is SQIVND (reference sequence). Here the CDR3 reads CASTQERGGLGSNEQFF. The DNA for the CDR3 is TGTGCCAGTACTCAGGAGCGGGGGGGCCTGGGTAGCAATGAGCAGTTCTTC.

In its sample, this clone was seen a few times. The rearrangement links TRBV7-9 to TRBJ2-7; D gene ambiguous. Germline loops: CDR1 SEHNR, CDR2 FQNEAQ (reference sequence). The ends were cut back, 7 bases at V and 4 bases at J, with 8 bases in the middle. The CDR3 is 11 residues long. The CDR3 loop reads CASTNTYEQYF. The CDR3 DNA follows: TGTGCCAGCACCAACACGTACGAGCAGTACTTC.

This clone was detected once. The chain recombines TRBV5-4 with TRBJ1-4; 9 bases line up with TRBD1. The CDR3 contains 14 residues. Looked up from germline, CDR1 is SGHNT and CDR2 is YYREEE (reference sequence). V trimming: 4 bases; J trimming: 5 bases; junction bases outside the gene matches: 3. CDR3 in DNA: TGTGCCAGCAGCCGCGGGACAGGGAATGAAAAACTGTTTTTT. Protein sequence: CASSRGTGNEKLFF.